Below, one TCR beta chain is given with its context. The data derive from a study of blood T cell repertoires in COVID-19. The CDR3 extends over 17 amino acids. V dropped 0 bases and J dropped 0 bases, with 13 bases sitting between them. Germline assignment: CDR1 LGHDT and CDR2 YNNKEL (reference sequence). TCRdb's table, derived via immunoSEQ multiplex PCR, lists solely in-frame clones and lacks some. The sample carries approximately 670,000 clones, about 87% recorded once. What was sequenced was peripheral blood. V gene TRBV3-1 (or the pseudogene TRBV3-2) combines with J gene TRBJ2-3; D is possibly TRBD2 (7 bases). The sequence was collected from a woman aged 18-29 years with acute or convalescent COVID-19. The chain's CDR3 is CASSQDGAGASTDTQYF. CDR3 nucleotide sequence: TGTGCCAGCAGCCAAGATGGGGCGGGGGCCAGCACAGATACGCAGTATTTT.